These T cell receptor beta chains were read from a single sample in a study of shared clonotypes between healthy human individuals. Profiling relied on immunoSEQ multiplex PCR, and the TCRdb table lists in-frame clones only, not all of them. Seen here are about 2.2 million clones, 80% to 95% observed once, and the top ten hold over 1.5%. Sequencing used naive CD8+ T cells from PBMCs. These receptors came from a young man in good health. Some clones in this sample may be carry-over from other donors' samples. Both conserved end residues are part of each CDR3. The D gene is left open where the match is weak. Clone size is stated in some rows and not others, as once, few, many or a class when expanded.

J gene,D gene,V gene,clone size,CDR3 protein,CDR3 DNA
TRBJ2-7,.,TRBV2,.,CASSGTLSYEQYF,TGTGCCAGCAGCGGGACGCTCTCCTACGAGCAGTACTTC
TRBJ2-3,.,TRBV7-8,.,CASSPARRREVTDTQYF,TGTGCCAGCAGCCCCGCGAGAAGGCGGGAAGTCACAGATACGCAGTATTTT
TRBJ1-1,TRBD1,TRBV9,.,CASSVAGGMNTEAFF,TGTGCCAGCAGCGTTGCAGGGGGAATGAACACTGAAGCTTTCTTT
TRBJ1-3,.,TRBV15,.,CATSRDGRRNTIYF,TGTGCCACCAGCAGAGATGGGCGGAGAAACACCATATATTTT
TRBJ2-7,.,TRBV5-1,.,CASSLKQGTVYEQYF,TGCGCCAGCAGCTTAAAACAGGGAACAGTCTACGAGCAGTACTTC
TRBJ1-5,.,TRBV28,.,CASSPLSNQPQHF,TGTGCCAGCAGCCCCTTGAGCAATCAGCCCCAGCATTTT
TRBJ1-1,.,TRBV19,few,CATTVGNTEAFF,TGTGCCACCACCGTCGGGAACACTGAAGCTTTCTTT
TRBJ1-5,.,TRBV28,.,CASSQTGWNQPQHF,TGTGCCAGCAGCCAGACAGGTTGGAATCAGCCCCAGCATTTT
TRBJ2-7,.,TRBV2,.,CATLWAGTPTYEQYF,TGTGCCACCCTATGGGCCGGGACTCCGACCTACGAGCAGTACTTC
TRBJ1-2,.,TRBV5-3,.,CARSLEAYPSYGYTF,TGTGCCAGAAGCTTGGAGGCCTACCCTAGCTATGGCTACACCTTC
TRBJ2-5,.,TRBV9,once,CASSVGWETQYF,TGTGCCAGCAGCGTAGGGTGGGAGACCCAGTACTTC
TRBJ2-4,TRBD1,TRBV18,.,CASSPPSGTGSSHIQYF,TGTGCCAGCTCACCCCCTTCCGGGACAGGGAGTTCACACATTCAGTACTTC
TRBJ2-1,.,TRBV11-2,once,CASSLVSGPNNEQFF,TGTGCCAGCAGCTTAGTCTCGGGACCGAACAATGAGCAGTTCTTC
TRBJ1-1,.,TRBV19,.,CASSIAPNTEAFF,TGTGCCAGTAGTATTGCCCCGAACACTGAAGCTTTCTTT
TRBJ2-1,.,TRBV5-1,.,CASRPGLLGLNEQFF,TGCGCCAGCAGGCCCGGATTATTGGGTTTGAATGAGCAGTTCTTC